This T cell receptor (beta chain) was obtained from a study of CD8 T cells in ankylosing spondylitis. Molecular-barcoded quantitative 5'-RACE produced these TCR beta libraries. TCRdb ran MiXCR on the 5' RACE reads and lists one entry per CDR3 protein. The table shows around 430,000 distinct CDR3 sequences, with 17% occurring only once. Germline-derived CDR1 and CDR2 are SGHAT and FQNNGV. The CDR3 is 15 residues long. V was pared by 5 bases and J by 0 bases, with 1 base of the junction left unmatched. This clonotype has just a few counts. What it binds is not known. Study-wide results and caveats: Typical of ankylosing spondylitis blood, it appeared, was a TCR beta motif of under 10 highly homologous variants. CD8+ cells made up the disease-linked clones, which were relatively rare in peripheral blood. There was reportedly significant enrichment of clones that were disease-linked in matched ankylosing spondylitis synovial fluid.

Sequencing was carried out using blood, either unsorted or a sorted T cell fraction (not recorded which). The V call is TRBV11-2, the J call TRBJ2-4, with 10 nucleotides matching TRBD2. The TCR sequence derives from a male donor with ankylosing spondylitis. CDR3 bases: TGTGCCAGCAGCCGGACTAGCGGAGCCAAAAACATTCAGTACTTC. As protein: CASSRTSGAKNIQYF.